One T cell receptor beta chain is described in this entry. These data are taken from a study of technical replicates of blood from several donors. V lost 2 bases, J lost 1 base, and 15 bases lay in between. Per the germline V gene, CDR1 is MNHEY and CDR2 is SVGAGI. The CDR3 sequence is 16 residues long. TCRdb keeps only in-frame clones here, not all; method: immunoSEQ multiplex PCR. The data contain 87,000 or so clones, roughly 94% of them seen just once; the ten biggest clones take up approximately 0.35%. The receptor was derived from a human donor in good health. The specimen was T cells isolated from PBMCs. This chain links TRBV6-5 with TRBJ2-7; TRBD2 might be the D (7 bases). In DNA form, the CDR3 reads TGTGCCAGCAGTTACAGGGGGGGAGAATATTCCTACGAGCAGTACTTC. Encoded protein: CASSYRGGEYSYEQYF.